Reported below is one T cell receptor beta chain. There is no known antigen for this receptor. No per-base quality is available; no much larger clone lies one base away. This record belongs to a study of T cell changes during pregnancy in multiple sclerosis (dated 2019 in TCRdb). Describing the broader study: Changes in the T cell repertoire over the course of pregnancy were examined in this study in women with multiple sclerosis.

Libraries were made using the immunoSEQ multiplex PCR assay. This is the immuneACCESS table as TCRdb keeps it, with only in-frame sequences that have V and J called. A part of the clones is gone; compared with another copy, unresolved V genes explain less than half, and the rest is unexplained. Within this sample are 45,000 to 55,000 clones, with about 88% of them counted one time only. 0.95% to 1.5% of the sample belongs to the ten largest clones. The CDR3 sequence holds 14 residues, the cysteine and phenylalanine included. Of the read, only the CDR3 DNA is kept; its 42 bases are in frame from base 1. The germline V gene encodes CDR1 SGHTA and CDR2 FQGNSA. Trimming at the junction amounts to 8 bases on V and 1 base on J, and the germline ends lie 12 bases apart.

This TCR was recovered from a female donor with multiple sclerosis, enrolled in a pregnancy study. Recombination connected TRBV7-2 to TRBJ2-1; the D gene is possibly TRBD2, with 5 bases matching. Here the sequenced sample was CD4+ T cells from peripheral blood mononuclear cells, taken in the second trimester of pregnancy. The DNA is TGTGCCAGCGCCTCGGGGTGGTCCTACAATGAGCAGTTCTTC. Its coded protein is CASASGWSYNEQFF.